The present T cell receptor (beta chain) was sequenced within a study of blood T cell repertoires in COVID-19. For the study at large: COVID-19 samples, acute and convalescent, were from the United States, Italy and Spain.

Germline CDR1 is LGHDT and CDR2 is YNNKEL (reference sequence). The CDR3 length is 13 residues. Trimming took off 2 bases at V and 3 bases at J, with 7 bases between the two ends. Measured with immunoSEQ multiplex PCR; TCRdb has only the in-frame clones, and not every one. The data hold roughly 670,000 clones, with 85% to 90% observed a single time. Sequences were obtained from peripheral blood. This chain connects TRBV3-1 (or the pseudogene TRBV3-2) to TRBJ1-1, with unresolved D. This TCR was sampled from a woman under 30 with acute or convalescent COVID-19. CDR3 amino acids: CASSQTRDTEAFF. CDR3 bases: TGTGCCAGCAGCCAAACGAGGGACACTGAAGCTTTCTTT.